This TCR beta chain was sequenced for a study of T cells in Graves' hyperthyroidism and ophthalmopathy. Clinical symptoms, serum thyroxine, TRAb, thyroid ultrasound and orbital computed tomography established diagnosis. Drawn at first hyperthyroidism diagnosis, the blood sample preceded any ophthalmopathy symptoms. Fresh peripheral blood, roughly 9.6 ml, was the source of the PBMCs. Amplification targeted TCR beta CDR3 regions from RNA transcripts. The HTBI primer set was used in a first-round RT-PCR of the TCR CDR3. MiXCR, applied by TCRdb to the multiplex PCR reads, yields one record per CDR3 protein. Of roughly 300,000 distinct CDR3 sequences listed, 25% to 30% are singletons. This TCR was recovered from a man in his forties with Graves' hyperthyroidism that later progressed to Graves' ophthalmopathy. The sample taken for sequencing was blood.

CDR3 DNA sequence: TGTGCCAGCAGTGAATGGGGGACTAGCAATCAGCCCCAGCATTTT. It encodes CASSEWGTSNQPQHF. The rearrangement links TRBV27 to TRBJ1-5, with D maybe TRBD1 (5 bases). CDR1 is MNHEY and CDR2 is SMNVEV in the germline V gene (reference sequence). The CDR3 is 15 amino acids. V shed 5 bases and J shed 0 bases, with 11 bases lying between them.